This note documents a single T cell receptor (beta chain) sequence. Its recognized antigen is unknown. There are no base qualities to consult, and no much larger clone falls within one base. Library generation was performed with the immunoSEQ multiplex PCR assay. In the original analysis: A statistical classification framework was built for diagnosing cytomegalovirus status from the catalog of TCR beta chain sequences. This immuneACCESS table, as held by TCRdb, lists in-frame sequences with V and J called but not all clones. Of the missing ones, under half trace to an unresolved V gene in checked studies; the others have no known cause. V and J calls and clone size are copied from that table; D and trimming were computed from the DNA. The sample table records some 180,000 clones; about 89% of these occur just once. The ten largest clones take up 6% to 8.5% of the sample. The donors were included in the validation cohort of 100 to 150 subjects, a group kept apart from the approximately 650-subject first cohort.

The data belong to a study of cytomegalovirus exposure and HLA in healthy donors (TCRdb year 2017). Context from the whole study: The approximately 710 repertoires of the first cohort and the roughly 120 validation repertoires were produced on the same platform, according to a later analysis. A separate validation cohort of roughly 130 different subjects was used in addition to the approximately 700-subject first cohort. High-throughput TCR immunosequencing, statistical association of individual TCRs with disease status, and machine learning were combined to predict cytomegalovirus infection status. The aim of the study was to test whether cataloging public T cell receptors could identify signatures of past pathogen exposure. The research as a whole found: A total of 164 TCR beta chains were listed by the study as associated with cytomegalovirus. The validation cohort had no HLA typing available for a later analysis, so co-occurrence within that cohort was assessed over all 130 or so repertoires. In vitro tests confirmed that a few of the cytomegalovirus-associated TCR beta chains recognize cytomegalovirus antigens. The authors suggested that the approach could potentially be generalized to other disease states and immunological phenotypes. Of the cluster scores, around 95% were above 0 in a later analysis, which found that TCRs clustered in the first cohort also tended to co-occur in the 110 or so validation repertoires. In both the original and validation cohorts, the classifier was reported to diagnose cytomegalovirus status with high specificity and sensitivity. While some public TCRs were present in many individuals, most TCR sequences turned up only very rarely across donors.

Trimmed from V: 0 bases; trimmed from J: 8 bases; junction bases lacking a gene match: 6. Taken from the germline V gene, the CDR1 and CDR2 loops are SGDLS and YYNGEE. The CDR3 measures 14 amino acids from cysteine to phenylalanine. Only CDR3 DNA is held: 42 bases, read in frame from base 1. The chain is assembled from TRBV9 and TRBJ1-1; TRBD1 agrees with 8 junctional bases. Material: PBMCs. This sequence originates from a man under 40 in good health and CMV-seropositive. The DNA sequence reads TGTGCCAGCAGCGTAGTTTCTCAGGGGGCCGAAGCTTTCTTT. Its amino acids are CASSVVSQGAEAFF.